This T cell receptor beta chain was profiled in a study of OX40 agonist ivuxolimab in advanced cancers. Findings of the study overall: Average numbers of expanded clones were greater in CD8+ T cells than in CD4+.

TCRdb's table, derived via immunoSEQ multiplex PCR, lists solely in-frame clones and lacks some. The sample records about 22,000 clones, 75% to 90% being singletons. Details on this clone: The antigen is unknown.

The source is an adult with an advanced solid tumor such as melanoma, head and neck, liver or kidney cancer. Sequenced here: CD4+ or CD8+ T cells sorted from blood, sampled in a trial of the OX40 agonist ivuxolimab.

CDR3 coding DNA: TGTGCCAGCAGTGAAGGGACAGGGGAGAAGCGAGAGAACGAGCAGTACTTC. Its protein product is CASSEGTGEKRENEQYF. The rearrangement uses TRBV2 and TRBJ2-7; the match to TRBD1 covers 9 bases. This CDR3 is 17 amino acids long. Losses at the gene ends were 1 base for V and 5 bases for J; bases not matched to a gene: 12. Germline V gene data show CDR1 as SNHLY and CDR2 as FYNNEI.